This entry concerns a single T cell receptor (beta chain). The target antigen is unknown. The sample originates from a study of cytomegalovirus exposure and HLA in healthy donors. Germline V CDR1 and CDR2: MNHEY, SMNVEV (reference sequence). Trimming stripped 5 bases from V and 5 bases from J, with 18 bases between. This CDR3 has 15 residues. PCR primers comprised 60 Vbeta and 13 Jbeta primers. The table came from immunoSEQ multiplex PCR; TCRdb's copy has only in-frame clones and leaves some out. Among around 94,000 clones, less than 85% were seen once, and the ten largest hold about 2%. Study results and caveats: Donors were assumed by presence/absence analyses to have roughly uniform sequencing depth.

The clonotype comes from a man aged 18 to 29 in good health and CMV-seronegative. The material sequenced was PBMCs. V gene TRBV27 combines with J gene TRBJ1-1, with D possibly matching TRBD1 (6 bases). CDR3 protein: CASSPPPRGRTEAFF. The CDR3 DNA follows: TGTGCCAGCAGTCCCCCGCCGCGGGGGCGAACTGAAGCTTTCTTT.